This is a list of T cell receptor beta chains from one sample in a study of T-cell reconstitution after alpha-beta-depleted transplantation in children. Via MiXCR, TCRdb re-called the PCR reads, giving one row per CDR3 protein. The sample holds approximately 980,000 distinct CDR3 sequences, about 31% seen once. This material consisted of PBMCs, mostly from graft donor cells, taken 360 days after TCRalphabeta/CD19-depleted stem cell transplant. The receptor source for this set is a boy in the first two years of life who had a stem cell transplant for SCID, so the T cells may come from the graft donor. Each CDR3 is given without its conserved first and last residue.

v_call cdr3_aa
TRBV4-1 ASSQVDRGTYEQY
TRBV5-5 ASSLLGRSTDTQY
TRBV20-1 SARDRLDTQY
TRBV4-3 ASSQLFQQPGAEAF
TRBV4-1 ASSHPDRAFPDTQY
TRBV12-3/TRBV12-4 ASSDRGVSYEQY
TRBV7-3 ASSLMTDTEAF
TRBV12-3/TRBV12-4 ASSFSGERTNEKLF
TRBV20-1 SAAVGGPSYEQY
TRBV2 ASSPRQGAWETQY
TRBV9 ASSVGGGGYYNEQF
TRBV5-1 ASSSVGVLETQY
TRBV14 ASSQDRVAGGEQY
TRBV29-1 SAAYGATSTDTQY
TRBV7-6 ASSFREDEQY
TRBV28 ASRARAAPADGYT
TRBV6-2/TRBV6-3 ASSGMSSYEQY
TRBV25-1 ASSDPLAYQETQY
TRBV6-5 ASSYSGDPGMNTEAF
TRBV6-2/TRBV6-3 ASSRDVSYEQY